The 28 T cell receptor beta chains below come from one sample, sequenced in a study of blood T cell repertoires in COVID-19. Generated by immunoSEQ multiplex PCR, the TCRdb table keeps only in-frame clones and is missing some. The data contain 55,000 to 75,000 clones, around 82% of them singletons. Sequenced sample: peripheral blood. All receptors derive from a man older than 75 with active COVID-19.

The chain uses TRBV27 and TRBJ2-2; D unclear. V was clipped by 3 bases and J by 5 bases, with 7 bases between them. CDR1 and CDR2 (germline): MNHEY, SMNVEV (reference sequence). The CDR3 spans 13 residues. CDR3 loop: CASSFPGTGELFF. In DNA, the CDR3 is TGTGCCAGCAGTTTCCCAGGTACCGGGGAGCTGTTTTTT.

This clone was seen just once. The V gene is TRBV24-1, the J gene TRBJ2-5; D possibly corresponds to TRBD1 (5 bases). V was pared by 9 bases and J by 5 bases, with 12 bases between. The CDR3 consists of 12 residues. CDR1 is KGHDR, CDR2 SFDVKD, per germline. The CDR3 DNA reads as TGTGCCACCGGGGCGGTCGGGGAGACCCAGTACTTC. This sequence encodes CATGAVGETQYF.

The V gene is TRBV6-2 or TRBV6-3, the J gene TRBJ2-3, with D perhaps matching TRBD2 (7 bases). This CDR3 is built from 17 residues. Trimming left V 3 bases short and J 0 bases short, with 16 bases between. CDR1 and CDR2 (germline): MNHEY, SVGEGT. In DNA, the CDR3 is TGTGCCAGCAGTTATACTAGGGGGGGCCTAAGCACAGATACGCAGTATTTT. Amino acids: CASSYTRGGLSTDTQYF.

This CDR3 is CASSEAPGYLNNEQFF. The CDR3 DNA reads as TGTGCCAGCAGTGAGGCCCCAGGGTACTTGAACAATGAGCAGTTCTTC. The V call is TRBV6-1, the J call TRBJ2-1; D perhaps matches TRBD1 (5 bases). V dropped 3 bases and J dropped 5 bases, with 17 bases sitting between them. The CDR3 totals 16 residues. From germline, CDR1 is MNHNS and CDR2 SASEGT.

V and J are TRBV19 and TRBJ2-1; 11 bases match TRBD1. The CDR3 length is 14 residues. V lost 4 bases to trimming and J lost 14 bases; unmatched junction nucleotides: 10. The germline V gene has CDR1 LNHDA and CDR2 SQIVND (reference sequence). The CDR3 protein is CASSRPGQGEEKFF. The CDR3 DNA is TGTGCCAGTAGTAGACCGGGACAGGGGGAAGAAAAGTTCTTC.

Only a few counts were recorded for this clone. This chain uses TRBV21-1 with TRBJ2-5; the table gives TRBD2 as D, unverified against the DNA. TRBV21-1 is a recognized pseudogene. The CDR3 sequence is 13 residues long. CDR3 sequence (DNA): TGTGCCAGCGGCTTGGTGGGAGGGGAGACCCAGTACTTC. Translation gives CASGLVGGETQYF.

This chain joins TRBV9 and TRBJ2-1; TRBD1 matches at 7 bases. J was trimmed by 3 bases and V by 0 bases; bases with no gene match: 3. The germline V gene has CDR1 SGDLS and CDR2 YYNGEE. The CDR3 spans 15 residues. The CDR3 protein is CASSVETGSYNEQFF. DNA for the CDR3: TGTGCCAGCAGCGTAGAGACAGGGAGCTACAATGAGCAGTTCTTC.

The CDR3 coding sequence is TGTGCCACCAGTGGTGGACAGGGCTCCTACGAGCAGTACTTC. Its protein is CATSGGQGSYEQYF. The gene calls are TRBV24-1 and TRBJ2-7, with TRBD1 matching 8 bases. Germline V gene data show CDR1 as KGHDR and CDR2 as SFDVKD. With V trimmed by 5 bases and J by 0 bases, 2 bases remained unmatched. This CDR3 comprises 14 residues.

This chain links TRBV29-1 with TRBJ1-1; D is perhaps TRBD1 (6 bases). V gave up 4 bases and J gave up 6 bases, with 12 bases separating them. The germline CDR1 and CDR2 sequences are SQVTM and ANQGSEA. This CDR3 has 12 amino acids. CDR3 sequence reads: CSVAGGPAEAFF. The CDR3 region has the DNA TGCAGCGTTGCGGGGGGGCCCGCTGAAGCTTTCTTT.

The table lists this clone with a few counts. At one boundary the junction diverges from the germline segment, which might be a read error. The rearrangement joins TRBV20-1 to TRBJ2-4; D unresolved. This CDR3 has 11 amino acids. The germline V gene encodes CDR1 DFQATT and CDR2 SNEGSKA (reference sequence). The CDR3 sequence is CSARDHNIQYF. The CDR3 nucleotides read TGCAGTGCTCGAGATCATAACATTCAGTACTTC.

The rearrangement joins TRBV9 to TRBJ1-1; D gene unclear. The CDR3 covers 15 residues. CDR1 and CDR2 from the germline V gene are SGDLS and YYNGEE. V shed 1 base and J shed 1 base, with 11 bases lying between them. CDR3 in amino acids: CASSVKARGNTEAFF. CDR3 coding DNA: TGTGCCAGCAGCGTAAAGGCCCGCGGGAACACTGAAGCTTTCTTT.

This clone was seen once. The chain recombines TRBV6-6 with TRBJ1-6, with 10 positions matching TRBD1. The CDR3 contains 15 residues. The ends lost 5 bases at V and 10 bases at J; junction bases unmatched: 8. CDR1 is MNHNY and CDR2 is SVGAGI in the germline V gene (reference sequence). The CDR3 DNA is TGTGCCAGCAGTGCCGGGACAGGGGTTCCCTCACCCCTCCACTTT. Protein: CASSAGTGVPSPLHF.

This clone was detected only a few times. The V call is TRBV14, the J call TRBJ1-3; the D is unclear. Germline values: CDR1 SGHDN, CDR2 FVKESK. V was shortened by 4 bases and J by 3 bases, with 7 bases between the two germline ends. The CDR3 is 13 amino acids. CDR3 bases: TGTGCCAGCAGCCCCGTCGGTGGAAACACCATATATTTT. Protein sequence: CASSPVGGNTIYF. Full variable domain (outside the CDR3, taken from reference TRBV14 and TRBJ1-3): EAGVTQFPSHSVIEKGQTVTLRCDPISGHDNLYWYRRVMGKEIKFLLHFVKESKQDESGMPNNRFLAERTGGTYSTLKVQPAELEDSGVYFCASSPVGGNTIYFGEGSWLTVV.

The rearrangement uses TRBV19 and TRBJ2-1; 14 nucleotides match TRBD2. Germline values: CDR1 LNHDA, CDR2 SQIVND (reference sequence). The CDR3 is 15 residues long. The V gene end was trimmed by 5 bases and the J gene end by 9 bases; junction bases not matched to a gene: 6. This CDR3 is CASSPTSGRAAEQFF. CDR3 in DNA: TGTGCCAGTAGTCCGACTAGCGGGAGGGCCGCTGAGCAGTTCTTC. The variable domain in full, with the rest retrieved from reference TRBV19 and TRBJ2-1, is DGGITQSPKYLFRKEGQNVTLSCEQNLNHDAMYWYRQDPGQGLRLIYYSQIVNDFQKGDIAEGYSVSREKKESFPLTVTSAQKNPTAFYLCASSPTSGRAAEQFFGPGTRLTVL.

Written as DNA, the CDR3 is TGTGCCAGCAGCTCCTCCGGGACTACCTACGAGCAGTACTTC. Translation gives CASSSSGTTYEQYF. J is TRBJ2-7 and V is TRBV7-2; 7 nucleotides match TRBD2. The CDR3 length is 14 residues. V was clipped by 4 bases and J by 2 bases; unmatched bases: 5. From germline, CDR1 is SGHTA and CDR2 FQGNSA.

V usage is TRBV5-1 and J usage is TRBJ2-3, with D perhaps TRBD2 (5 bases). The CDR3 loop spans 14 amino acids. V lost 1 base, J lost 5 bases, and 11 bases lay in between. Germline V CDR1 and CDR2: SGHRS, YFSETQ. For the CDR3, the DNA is TGCGCCAGCAGCTTGCCACCGGGGAGAGATACGCAGTATTTT. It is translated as CASSLPPGRDTQYF.

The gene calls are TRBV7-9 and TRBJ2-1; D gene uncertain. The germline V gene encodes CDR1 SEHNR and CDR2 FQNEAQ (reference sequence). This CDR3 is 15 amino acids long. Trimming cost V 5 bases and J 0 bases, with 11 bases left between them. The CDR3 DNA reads TGTGCCAGCAGCCGTATACTGAGCTCCTACAATGAGCAGTTCTTC. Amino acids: CASSRILSSYNEQFF.

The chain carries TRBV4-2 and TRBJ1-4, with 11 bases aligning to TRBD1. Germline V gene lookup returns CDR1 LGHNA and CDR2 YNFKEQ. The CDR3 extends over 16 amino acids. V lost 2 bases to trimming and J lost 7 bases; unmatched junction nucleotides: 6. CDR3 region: CASSQQSGTGGEKLFF. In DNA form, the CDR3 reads TGTGCCAGCAGCCAACAATCCGGGACAGGGGGTGAAAAACTGTTTTTT.

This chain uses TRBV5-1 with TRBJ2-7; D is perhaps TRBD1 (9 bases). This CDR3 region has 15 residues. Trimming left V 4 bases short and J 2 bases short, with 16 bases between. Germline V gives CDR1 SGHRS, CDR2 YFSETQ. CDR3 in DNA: TGCGCCAGCAGCCCGGGGGGGACAGGGACCTACGAGCAGTACTTC. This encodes CASSPGGTGTYEQYF.

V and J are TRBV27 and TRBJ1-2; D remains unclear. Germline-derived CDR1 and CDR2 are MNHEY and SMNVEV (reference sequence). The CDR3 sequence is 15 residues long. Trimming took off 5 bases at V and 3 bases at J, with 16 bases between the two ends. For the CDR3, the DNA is TGTGCCAGCAGTCGTTTGTATGGCAGCGACTATGGCTACACCTTC. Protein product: CASSRLYGSDYGYTF.

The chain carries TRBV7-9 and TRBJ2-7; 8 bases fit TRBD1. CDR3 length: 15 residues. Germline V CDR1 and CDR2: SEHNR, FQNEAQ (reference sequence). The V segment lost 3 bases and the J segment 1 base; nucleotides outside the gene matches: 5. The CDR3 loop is CASSFSTGGSYEQYF. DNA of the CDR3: TGTGCCAGCAGCTTTAGTACAGGGGGTTCCTACGAGCAGTACTTC.

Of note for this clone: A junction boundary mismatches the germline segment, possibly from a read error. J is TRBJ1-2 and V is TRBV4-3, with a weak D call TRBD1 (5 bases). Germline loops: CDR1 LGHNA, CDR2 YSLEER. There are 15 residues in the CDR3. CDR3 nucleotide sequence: TGCGCCCGCAGCCGGGGGGGTGTTGAAGCCGATGGCTACACCTTC. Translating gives CARSRGGVEADGYTF.

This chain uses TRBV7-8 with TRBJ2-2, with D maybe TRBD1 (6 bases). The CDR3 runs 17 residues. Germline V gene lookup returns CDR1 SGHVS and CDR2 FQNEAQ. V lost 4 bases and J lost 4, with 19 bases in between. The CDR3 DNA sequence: TGTGCCAGCAGCTCGACCCAAAACAGGGCCGGCACCGGGGAGCTGTTTTTT. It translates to CASSSTQNRAGTGELFF.

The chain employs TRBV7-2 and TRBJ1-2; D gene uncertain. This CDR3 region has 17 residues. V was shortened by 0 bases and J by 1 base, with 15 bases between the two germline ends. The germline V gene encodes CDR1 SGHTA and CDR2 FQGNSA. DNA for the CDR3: TGTGCCAGCAGCTTAGCGGATCCGAGGGTGGTTAACTATGGCTACACCTTC. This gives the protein CASSLADPRVVNYGYTF.

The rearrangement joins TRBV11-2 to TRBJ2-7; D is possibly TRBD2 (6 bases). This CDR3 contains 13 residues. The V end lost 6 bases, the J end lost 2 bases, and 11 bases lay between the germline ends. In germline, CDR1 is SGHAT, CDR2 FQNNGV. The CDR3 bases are TGTGCCAGCAGGCGCGGCGGGGCCTACGAGCAGTACTTC. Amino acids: CASRRGGAYEQYF.

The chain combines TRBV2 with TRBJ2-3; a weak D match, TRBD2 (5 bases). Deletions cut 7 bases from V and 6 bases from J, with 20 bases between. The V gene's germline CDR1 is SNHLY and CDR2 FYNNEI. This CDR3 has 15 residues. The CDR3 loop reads CASIRGSADGDTQYF. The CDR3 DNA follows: TGTGCCAGCATTAGAGGGTCAGCTGATGGGGATACGCAGTATTTT.

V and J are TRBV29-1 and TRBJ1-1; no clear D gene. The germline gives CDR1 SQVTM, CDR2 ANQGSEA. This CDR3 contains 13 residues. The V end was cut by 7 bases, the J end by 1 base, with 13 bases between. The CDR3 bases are TGCAGCGGTTCCCTACTTGGGAACACTGAAGCTTTCTTT. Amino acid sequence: CSGSLLGNTEAFF.

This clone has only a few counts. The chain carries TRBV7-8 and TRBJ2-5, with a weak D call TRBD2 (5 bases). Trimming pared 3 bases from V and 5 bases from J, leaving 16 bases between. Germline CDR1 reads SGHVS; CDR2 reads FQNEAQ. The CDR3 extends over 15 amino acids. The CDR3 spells CASSFTVSWEETQYF. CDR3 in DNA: TGTGCCAGCAGCTTTACGGTCTCTTGGGAGGAGACCCAGTACTTC.